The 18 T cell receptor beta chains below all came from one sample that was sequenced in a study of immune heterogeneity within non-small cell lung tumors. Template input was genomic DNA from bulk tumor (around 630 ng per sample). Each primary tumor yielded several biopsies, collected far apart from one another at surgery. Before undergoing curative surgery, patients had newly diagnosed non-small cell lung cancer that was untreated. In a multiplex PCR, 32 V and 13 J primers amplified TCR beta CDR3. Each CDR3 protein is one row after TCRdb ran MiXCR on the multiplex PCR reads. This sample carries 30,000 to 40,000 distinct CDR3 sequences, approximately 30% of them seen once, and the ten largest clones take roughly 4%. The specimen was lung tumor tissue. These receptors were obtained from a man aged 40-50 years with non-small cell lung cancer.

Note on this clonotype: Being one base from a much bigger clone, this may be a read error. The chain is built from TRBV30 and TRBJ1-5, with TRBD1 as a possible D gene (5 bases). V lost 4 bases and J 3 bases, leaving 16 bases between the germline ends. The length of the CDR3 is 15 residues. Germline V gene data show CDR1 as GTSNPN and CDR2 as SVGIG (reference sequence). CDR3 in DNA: TGTGCCTGGACTGTTCGGGGGACTTCCAATCAGCCCCAGCATTTT. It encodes CAWTVRGTSNQPQHF.

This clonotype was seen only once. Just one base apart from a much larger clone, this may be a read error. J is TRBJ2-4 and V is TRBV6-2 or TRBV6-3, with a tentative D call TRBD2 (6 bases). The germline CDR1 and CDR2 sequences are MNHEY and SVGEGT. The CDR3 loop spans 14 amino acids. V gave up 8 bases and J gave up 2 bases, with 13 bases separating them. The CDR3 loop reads CASGEVTPKNIQYF. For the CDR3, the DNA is TGTGCCAGCGGGGAGGTGACCCCCAAAAACATTCAGTACTTC.

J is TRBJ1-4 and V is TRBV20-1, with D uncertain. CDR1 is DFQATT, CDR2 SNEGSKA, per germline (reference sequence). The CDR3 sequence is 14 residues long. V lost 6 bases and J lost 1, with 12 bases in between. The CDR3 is CSARGLGTNEKLFF. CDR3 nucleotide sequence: TGCAGTGCCCGAGGGCTTGGAACTAATGAAAAACTGTTTTTT.

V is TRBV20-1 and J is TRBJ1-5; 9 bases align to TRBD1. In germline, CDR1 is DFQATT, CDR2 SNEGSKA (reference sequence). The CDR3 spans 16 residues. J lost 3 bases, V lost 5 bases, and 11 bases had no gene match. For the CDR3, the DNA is TGCAGTGCTCTACGACAGGGGGAGGATTACAATCAGCCCCAGCATTTT. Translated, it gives CSALRQGEDYNQPQHF.

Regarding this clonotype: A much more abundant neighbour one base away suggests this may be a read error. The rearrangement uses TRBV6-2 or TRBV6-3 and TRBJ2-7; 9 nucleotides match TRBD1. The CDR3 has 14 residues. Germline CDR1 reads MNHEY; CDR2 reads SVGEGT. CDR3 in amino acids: CASSRGTGYGELYF. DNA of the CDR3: TGTGCCAGCAGTCGAGGGACAGGGTACGGCGAGCTGTACTTC.

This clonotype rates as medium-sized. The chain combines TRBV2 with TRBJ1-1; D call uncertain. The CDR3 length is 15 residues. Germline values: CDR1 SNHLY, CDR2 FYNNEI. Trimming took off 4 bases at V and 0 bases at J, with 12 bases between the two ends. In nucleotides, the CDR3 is TGTGCCAGCAGTGCGCTAGGACCGCTGAACACTGAAGCTTTCTTT. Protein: CASSALGPLNTEAFF.

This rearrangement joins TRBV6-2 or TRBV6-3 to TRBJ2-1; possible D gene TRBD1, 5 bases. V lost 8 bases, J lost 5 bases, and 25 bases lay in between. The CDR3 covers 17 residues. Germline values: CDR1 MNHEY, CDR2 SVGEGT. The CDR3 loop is CASCHPSPGNFDNEQFF. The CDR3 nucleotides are TGTGCCAGCTGTCATCCCTCGCCAGGGAACTTCGACAATGAGCAGTTCTTC.

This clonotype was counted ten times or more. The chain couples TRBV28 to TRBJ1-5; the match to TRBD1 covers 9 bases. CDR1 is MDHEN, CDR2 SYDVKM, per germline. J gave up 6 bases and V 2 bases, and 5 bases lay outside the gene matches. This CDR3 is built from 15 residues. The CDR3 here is CASSLGQGFRQPQHF. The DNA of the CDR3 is TGTGCCAGCAGTTTAGGACAGGGGTTTCGTCAGCCCCAGCATTTT.

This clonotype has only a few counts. CDR3: CASSQEMPHRGSGNTIYF. The CDR3, as DNA: TGCGCCAGCAGCCAAGAGATGCCTCACAGGGGTTCGGGAAACACCATATATTTT. This chain uses TRBV4-1 with TRBJ1-3; TRBD1 matches 7 bases. CDR3 length: 18 residues. J was trimmed by 4 bases and V by 0 bases; bases with no gene match: 12. Germline values: CDR1 MGHRA, CDR2 YSYEKL.

CDR3 DNA sequence: TGCAGCGTTGGACCTTTGGGGAAGGAGACCCAGTACTTC. Protein sequence: CSVGPLGKETQYF. The chain combines TRBV29-1 with TRBJ2-5; D gene uncertain. The germline V gene encodes CDR1 SQVTM and CDR2 ANQGSEA. This CDR3 has 13 residues. V lost 4 bases and J lost 5, with 14 bases in between.

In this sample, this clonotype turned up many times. The CDR3 bases are TGTGCCAGCAGTTTGGGGACTAGCGGCGGCGAGCAGTACTTC. Amino acid sequence: CASSLGTSGGEQYF. V and J are TRBV6-1 and TRBJ2-7; 11 bases fit TRBD2. The germline V gene has CDR1 MNHNS and CDR2 SASEGT. V gave up 5 bases and J gave up 6 bases; unmatched junction bases: 6. The CDR3 covers 14 residues.

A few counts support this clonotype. The CDR3 coding sequence is TGTGCCAGCAGCTTGGACAGAAATTCACCCCTCCACTTT. Protein product: CASSLDRNSPLHF. V and J are TRBV5-4 and TRBJ1-6; D not certain. This CDR3 comprises 13 residues. Trimming cost V 0 bases and J 7 bases, with 5 bases left between them. Germline V gene lookup returns CDR1 SGHNT and CDR2 YYREEE (reference sequence). The full variable domain, its missing parts supplied by reference TRBV5-4 and TRBJ1-6, is ETGVTQSPTHLIKTRGQQVTLRCSSQSGHNTVSWYQQALGQGPQFIFQYYREEENGRGNFPPRFSGLQFPNYSSELNVNALELDDSALYLCASSLDRNSPLHFGNGTRLTVT.

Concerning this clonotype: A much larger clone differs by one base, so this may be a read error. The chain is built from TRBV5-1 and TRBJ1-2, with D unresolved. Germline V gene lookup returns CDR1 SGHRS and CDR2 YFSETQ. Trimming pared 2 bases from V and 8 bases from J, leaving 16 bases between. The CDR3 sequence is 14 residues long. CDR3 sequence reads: CASSFDRAIWGYTF. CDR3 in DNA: TGCGCCAGCAGCTTTGACCGTGCGATATGGGGCTACACCTTC.

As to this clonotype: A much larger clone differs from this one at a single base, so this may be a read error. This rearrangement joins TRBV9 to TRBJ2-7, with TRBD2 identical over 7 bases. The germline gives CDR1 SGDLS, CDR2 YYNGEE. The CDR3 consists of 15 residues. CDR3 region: CVSSGTSAHSYEQYF. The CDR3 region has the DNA TGTGTCAGCAGCGGTACTAGCGCACACTCCTACGAGCAGTACTTC. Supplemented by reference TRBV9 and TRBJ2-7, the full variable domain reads DSGVTQTPKHLITATGQRVTLRCSPRSGDLSVYWYQQSLDQGLQFLIQYYNGEERAKGNILERFSAQQFPDLHSELNLSSLELGDSALYFCVSSGTSAHSYEQYFGPGTRLTVT.

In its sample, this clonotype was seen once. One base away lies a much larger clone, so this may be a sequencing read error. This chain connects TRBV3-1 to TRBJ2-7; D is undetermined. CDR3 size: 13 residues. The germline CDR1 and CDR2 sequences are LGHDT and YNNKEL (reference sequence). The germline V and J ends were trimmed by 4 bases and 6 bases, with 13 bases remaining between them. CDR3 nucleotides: TGTGCCAGCAGCCGCAATTCAGTCTTCGAGCAGTACTTC. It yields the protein CASSRNSVFEQYF.

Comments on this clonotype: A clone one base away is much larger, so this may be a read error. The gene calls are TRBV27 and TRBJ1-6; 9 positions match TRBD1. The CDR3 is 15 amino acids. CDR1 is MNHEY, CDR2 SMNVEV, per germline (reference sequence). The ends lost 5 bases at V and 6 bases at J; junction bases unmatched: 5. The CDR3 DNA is TGTGCCAGCAGTCCGCAGACAGGGGGTAATTCACCCCTCCACTTT. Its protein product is CASSPQTGGNSPLHF.

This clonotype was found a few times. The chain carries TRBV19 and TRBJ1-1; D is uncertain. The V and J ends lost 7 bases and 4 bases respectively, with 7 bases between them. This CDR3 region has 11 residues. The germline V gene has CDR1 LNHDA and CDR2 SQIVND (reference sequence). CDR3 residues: CASMGSTEAFF. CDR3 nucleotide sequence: TGTGCCAGTATGGGGTCCACTGAAGCTTTCTTT.

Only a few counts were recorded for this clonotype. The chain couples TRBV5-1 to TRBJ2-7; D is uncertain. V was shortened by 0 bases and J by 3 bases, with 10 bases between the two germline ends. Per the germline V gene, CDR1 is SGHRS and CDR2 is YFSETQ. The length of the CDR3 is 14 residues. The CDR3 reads CASSLVSSNYEQYF. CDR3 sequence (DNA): TGCGCCAGCAGCTTGGTATCTTCAAACTACGAGCAGTACTTC. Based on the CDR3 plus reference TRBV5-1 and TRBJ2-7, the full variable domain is KAGVTQTPRYLIKTRGQQVTLSCSPISGHRSVSWYQQTPGQGLQFLFEYFSETQRNKGNFPGRFSGRQFSNSRSEMNVSTLELGDSALYLCASSLVSSNYEQYFGPGTRLTVT.